The 19 T cell receptor beta chains below all came from one sample that was sequenced in a study of OX40 agonist ivuxolimab in advanced cancers. Data came from immunoSEQ multiplex PCR; TCRdb stores just in-frame clones and leaves some out. The sample lists around 61,000 clones, roughly 85% seen once, with under 0.65% in the top ten. Source: CD4+ or CD8+ T cells sorted from blood, taken in a trial of the OX40 agonist ivuxolimab. Receptors were obtained from an adult with an advanced solid tumor such as melanoma, head and neck, liver or kidney cancer.

V gene TRBV5-4 combines with J gene TRBJ2-7; no firm D call. The V and J ends lost 7 bases and 4 bases respectively, with 18 bases between them. Germline CDR1 SGHNT, CDR2 YYREEE (reference sequence). The CDR3 has 14 residues. The CDR3 spells CASAPWTAEYEQYF. The CDR3 DNA is TGTGCCAGCGCCCCCTGGACCGCGGAGTACGAGCAGTACTTC.

The CDR3 loop is CASSIDSGRRSEQYF. The CDR3 DNA sequence: TGTGCCAGTAGTATTGATAGCGGGAGACGCTCCGAGCAGTACTTC. This chain links TRBV19 with TRBJ2-7, with TRBD2 matching 9 bases. The CDR3 contains 15 residues. Looked up from germline, CDR1 is LNHDA and CDR2 is SQIVND (reference sequence). The ends lost 3 bases at V and 6 bases at J; junction bases unmatched: 9.

On this clone: Different DNA sequences within this sample yield the same CDR3. The chain is built from TRBV25-1 and TRBJ1-1; D possibly corresponds to TRBD1 (5 bases). Trimming stripped 7 bases from V and 4 bases from J, with 19 bases between. CDR1 is MGHDK and CDR2 is SYGVNS in the germline V gene. CDR3 length: 15 amino acids. Here the CDR3 DNA reads TGTGCCAGCAAACGTGCGGGGGGGGAGGGCACTGAAGCTTTCTTT. Residues: CASKRAGGEGTEAFF.

V gene TRBV5-1 combines with J gene TRBJ2-2; 11 nucleotides match TRBD2. The CDR3 totals 16 residues. V shed 2 bases, J shed 5 bases, and the junction held 5 bases outside the gene matches. The germline CDR1 and CDR2 sequences are SGHRS and YFSETQ. CDR3 in amino acids: CASSLLAGEETGELFF. In DNA, the CDR3 is TGCGCCAGCAGCTTACTAGCGGGAGAAGAAACCGGGGAGCTGTTTTTT.

This chain joins TRBV28 and TRBJ2-7, with 7 positions matching TRBD2. V shed 6 bases, J shed 7 bases, and the junction held 15 bases outside the gene matches. The CDR3 has 15 amino acids. Germline V gene sequence: CDR1 MDHEN, CDR2 SYDVKM. CDR3 region: CASSESGNPTGEQYF. CDR3 DNA: TGTGCCAGCAGCGAAAGCGGGAACCCTACGGGTGAGCAGTACTTC.

The chain combines TRBV11-3 with TRBJ2-5; no clear D gene. The closer fit of TRBJ2-7 to the DNA end suggests the J call may be wrong. The CDR3 loop spans 10 amino acids. CDR1 is SGHNT and CDR2 is YENEEA in the germline V gene. CDR3 residues: CASCPSEQYF. Here the CDR3 DNA reads TGTGCCAGCTGCCCCTCCGAGCAGTACTTC.

V is TRBV7-9 and J is TRBJ2-7; D unclear. This CDR3 is built from 15 residues. Germline assignment: CDR1 SEHNR and CDR2 FQNEAQ (reference sequence). V was trimmed by 1 base and J by 2 bases, leaving 12 bases between them. The CDR3 bases are TGTGCCAGCAGCTTAGTATCGGGTAAGGCCTACGAGCAGTACTTC. This sequence encodes CASSLVSGKAYEQYF.

This sequence joins TRBV7-2 and TRBJ2-7; TRBD1 matches 7 bases. The trim removed 0 bases at V and 5 bases at J, leaving 7 bases unmatched. This CDR3 is 15 amino acids long. Germline V CDR1 and CDR2: SGHTA, FQGNSA. The CDR3 loop reads CASSLATGLGHEQYF. The CDR3 DNA is TGTGCCAGCAGCTTAGCGACAGGGTTGGGCCACGAGCAGTACTTC.

J is TRBJ1-4 and V is TRBV28, with D tentatively TRBD1 (6 bases). V was pared by 3 bases and J by 5 bases, with 10 bases between. Germline lookup yields CDR1 MDHEN and CDR2 SYDVKM. This CDR3 is 14 amino acids long. The CDR3 spells CASSFWTENEKLFF. As DNA, the CDR3 is TGTGCCAGCAGTTTTTGGACAGAGAATGAAAAACTGTTTTTT.

The genes are TRBV5-4 and TRBJ2-2; TRBD1 matches at 7 bases. With V trimmed by 2 bases and J by 6 bases, 7 bases remained unmatched. The CDR3 runs 15 residues. Germline values: CDR1 SGHNT, CDR2 YYREEE (reference sequence). The CDR3 is CASSFSIGQAGELFF. In nucleotides, the CDR3 is TGTGCCAGCAGCTTCTCCATTGGACAGGCCGGGGAGCTGTTTTTT.

The rearrangement joins TRBV28 to TRBJ2-7; D gene ambiguous. The germline V and J ends were trimmed by 3 bases and 0 bases, with 15 bases remaining between them. Germline V CDR1 and CDR2: MDHEN, SYDVKM. This CDR3 spans 16 amino acids. CDR3 protein: CASSFTPDWDSYEQYF. CDR3 nucleotide sequence: TGTGCCAGCAGTTTTACTCCCGACTGGGACTCCTACGAGCAGTACTTC. Full variable domain (outside the CDR3, taken from reference TRBV28 and TRBJ2-7): DVKVTQSSRYLVKRTGEKVFLECVQDMDHENMFWYRQDPGLGLRLIYFSYDVKMKEKGDIPEGYSVSREKKERFSLILESASTNQTSMYLCASSFTPDWDSYEQYFGPGTRLTVT.

V usage is TRBV5-6 and J usage is TRBJ2-7; no firm D call. Germline V CDR1 and CDR2: SGHDT, YYEEEE. Trimming shortened V by 4 bases and J by 7 bases, and 9 bases separated the two germline ends. The CDR3 is made up of 11 amino acids. CDR3 protein: CASSRQWEQYF. For the CDR3, the DNA is TGTGCCAGCAGCCGCCAGTGGGAGCAGTACTTC.

The chain carries TRBV4-2 and TRBJ2-1; TRBD2 is a possible D gene (6 bases). The germline V and J ends were trimmed by 2 bases and 6 bases, with 17 bases remaining between them. CDR1 is LGHNA, CDR2 YNFKEQ, per germline. This CDR3 region has 16 residues. In nucleotides, the CDR3 is TGTGCCAGCAGCCAACCCCCGGGACTTGAGGGCAATGAGCAGTTCTTC. It specifies CASSQPPGLEGNEQFF.

The chain links TRBV7-8 to TRBJ1-3; the match to TRBD1 covers 10 bases. This CDR3 spans 16 amino acids. Germline assignment: CDR1 SGHVS and CDR2 FQNEAQ. With V trimmed by 3 bases and J by 2 bases, 4 bases remained unmatched. The CDR3, as DNA: TGTGCCAGCAGCTTGGGACAGGGGAAGACTGGAAACACCATATATTTT. It is translated as CASSLGQGKTGNTIYF. The variable domain in full, completed from reference TRBV7-8 and TRBJ1-3, reads GAGVSQSPRYKVAKRGQDVALRCDPISGHVSLFWYQQALGQGPEFLTYFQNEAQLDKSGLPSDRFFAERPEGSVSTLKIQRTQQEDSAVYLCASSLGQGKTGNTIYFGEGSWLTVV.

This clone was observed once. This sequence joins TRBV29-1 and TRBJ2-7; weak D call: TRBD2 (7 bases). There are 17 residues in the CDR3. The germline CDR1 and CDR2 sequences are SQVTM and ANQGSEA. Trimming stripped 4 bases from V and 3 bases from J, with 25 bases between. The CDR3 DNA is TGCAGCGTTGGGGGGGAGGGGATAACAGGGACGCGCTACGAGCAGTACTTC. Its translation is CSVGGEGITGTRYEQYF.

The rearrangement uses TRBV7-9 and TRBJ2-5, with D uncertain. Trimming took 2 bases from V and 1 from J, leaving 8 bases between them. This CDR3 is 14 amino acids long. In germline, CDR1 is SEHNR, CDR2 FQNEAQ (reference sequence). The CDR3 protein is CASSLNSPQETQYF. The DNA for the CDR3 is TGTGCCAGCAGCTTAAATAGCCCCCAAGAGACCCAGTACTTC.

The chain joins TRBV5-1 to TRBJ2-1, with TRBD2 matching over 10 bases. V trimming: 3 bases; J trimming: 9 bases; junction bases outside the gene matches: 6. The CDR3 spans 14 residues. The germline V gene encodes CDR1 SGHRS and CDR2 YFSETQ. CDR3 bases: TGCGCCAGCAGCTCTGGGACTAGCGAAGGTGAGCAGTTCTTC. Translation gives CASSSGTSEGEQFF.

A single count supports this clone. The chain couples TRBV5-4 to TRBJ2-1, with TRBD2 matching 7 bases. CDR1 and CDR2 (germline): SGHNT, YYREEE (reference sequence). V shed 4 bases and J 9 bases; nucleotides not matched to a gene: 7. The CDR3 runs 13 residues. In DNA, the CDR3 is TGTGCCAGCAGCCGGGGGGAGGCTGGTGAGCAGTTCTTC. It encodes CASSRGEAGEQFF.

This chain connects TRBV18 to TRBJ2-7, with D possibly matching TRBD2 (6 bases). The CDR3 contains 13 residues. Germline V gene lookup returns CDR1 KGHSH and CDR2 LQKENI. Trimming removed 3 bases from V and 5 bases from J, with 11 bases in between. The CDR3 is CASSPGGRDEQYF. CDR3 in DNA: TGTGCCAGCTCACCGGGAGGACGCGACGAGCAGTACTTC.